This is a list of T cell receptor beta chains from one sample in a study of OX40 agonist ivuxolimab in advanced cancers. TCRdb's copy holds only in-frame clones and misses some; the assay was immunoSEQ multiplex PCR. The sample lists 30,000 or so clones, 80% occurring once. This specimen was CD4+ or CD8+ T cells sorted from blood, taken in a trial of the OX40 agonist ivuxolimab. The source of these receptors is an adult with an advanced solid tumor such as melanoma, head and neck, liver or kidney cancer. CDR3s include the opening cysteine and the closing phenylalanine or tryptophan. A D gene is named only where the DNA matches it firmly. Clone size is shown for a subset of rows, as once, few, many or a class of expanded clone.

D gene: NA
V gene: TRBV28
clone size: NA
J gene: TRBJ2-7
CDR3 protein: CASSLGQSYEQYF
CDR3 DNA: TGTGCCAGCAGTTTAGGGCAGTCCTACGAGCAGTACTTC

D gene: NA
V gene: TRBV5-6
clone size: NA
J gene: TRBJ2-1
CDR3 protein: CASSLAGSMSSYNEQFF
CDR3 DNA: TGTGCCAGCAGCTTGGCCGGCAGCATGAGCTCCTACAATGAGCAGTTCTTC

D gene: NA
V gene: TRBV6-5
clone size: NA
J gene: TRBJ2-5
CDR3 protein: CASTYKETQYF
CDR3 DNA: TGTGCCAGCACTTATAAAGAGACCCAGTACTTC

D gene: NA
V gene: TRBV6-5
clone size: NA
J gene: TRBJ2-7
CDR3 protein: CASSPLYEQYF
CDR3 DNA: TGTGCCAGCAGTCCGCTTTACGAGCAGTACTTC

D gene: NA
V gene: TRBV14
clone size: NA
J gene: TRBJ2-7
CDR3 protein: CASSPGVRLQYF
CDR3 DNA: TGTGCCAGCAGCCCCGGAGTTAGGTTGCAGTACTTC

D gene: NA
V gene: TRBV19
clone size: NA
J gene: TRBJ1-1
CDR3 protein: CASRISGPFDTEAFF
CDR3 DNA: TGTGCCAGTAGGATTTCGGGGCCCTTTGATACTGAAGCTTTCTTT

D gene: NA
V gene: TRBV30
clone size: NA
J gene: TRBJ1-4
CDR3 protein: CAWSRQVNEKLFF
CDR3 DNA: TGTGCCTGGAGCCGCCAGGTTAATGAAAAACTGTTTTTT

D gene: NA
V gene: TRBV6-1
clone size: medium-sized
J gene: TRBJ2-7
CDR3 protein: CASRGEAEFSYEQYF
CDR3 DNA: TGTGCCAGCAGGGGTGAGGCGGAGTTCTCCTACGAGCAGTACTTC

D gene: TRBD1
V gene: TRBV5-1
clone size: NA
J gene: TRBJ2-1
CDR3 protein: CASSWDRGRIQFF
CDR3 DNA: TGCGCCAGCAGCTGGGACAGGGGGCGCATACAGTTCTTC

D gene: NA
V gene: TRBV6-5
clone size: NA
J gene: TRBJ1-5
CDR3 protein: CASSLRDSNQPQHF
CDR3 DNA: TGTGCCAGCAGCCTCCGGGACAGCAATCAGCCCCAGCATTTT

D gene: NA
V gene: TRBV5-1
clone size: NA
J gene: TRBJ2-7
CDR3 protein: CASSSGAGYEQYF
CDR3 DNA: TGCGCCAGCAGCTCGGGGGCAGGCTACGAGCAGTACTTC

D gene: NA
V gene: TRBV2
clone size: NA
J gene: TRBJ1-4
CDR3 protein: CASQWQGNEKLFF
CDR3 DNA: TGTGCCAGCCAATGGCAGGGTAATGAAAAACTGTTTTTT

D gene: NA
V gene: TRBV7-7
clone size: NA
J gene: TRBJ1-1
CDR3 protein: CASSPTRGGEAFF
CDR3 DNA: TGTGCCAGCAGCCCGACTCGGGGCGGGGAAGCTTTCTTT

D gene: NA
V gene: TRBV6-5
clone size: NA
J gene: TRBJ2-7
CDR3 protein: CASSYDQGFRYEQYF
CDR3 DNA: TGTGCCAGCAGTTATGATCAGGGGTTCCGCTACGAGCAGTACTTC

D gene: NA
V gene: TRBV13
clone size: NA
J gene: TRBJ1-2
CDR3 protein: CASSLGPGYYGYTF
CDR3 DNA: TGTGCCAGCAGCCTGGGACCGGGATACTATGGCTACACCTTC

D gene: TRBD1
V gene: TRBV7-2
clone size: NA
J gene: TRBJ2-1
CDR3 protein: CASSFLDRGHEQFF
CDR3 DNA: TGTGCCAGCAGCTTTTTGGACAGGGGCCATGAGCAGTTCTTC

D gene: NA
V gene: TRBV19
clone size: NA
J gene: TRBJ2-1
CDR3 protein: CASSMGLTSYNEQFF
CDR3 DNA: TGTGCCAGTAGTATGGGGTTAACCTCCTACAATGAGCAGTTCTTC

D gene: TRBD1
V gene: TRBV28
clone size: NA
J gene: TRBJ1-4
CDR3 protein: CASTTGGNEKLFF
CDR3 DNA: TGTGCCAGCACGACAGGGGGGAATGAAAAACTGTTTTTT

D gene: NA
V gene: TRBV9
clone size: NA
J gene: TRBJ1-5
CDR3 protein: CASSVDSNSNQPQHF
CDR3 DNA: TGTGCCAGCAGCGTCGACAGTAATAGCAATCAGCCCCAGCATTTT

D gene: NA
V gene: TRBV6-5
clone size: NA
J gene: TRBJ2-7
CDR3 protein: CASSERAQYF
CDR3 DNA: TGTGCCAGCAGTGAACGTGCGCAGTACTTC

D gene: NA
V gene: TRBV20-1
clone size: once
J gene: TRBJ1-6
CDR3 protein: CSARRNSPLHF
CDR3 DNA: TGCAGTGCAAGGAGGAACTCACCCCTCCACTTT

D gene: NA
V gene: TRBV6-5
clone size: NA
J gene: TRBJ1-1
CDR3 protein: CASSPLEALNTEAFF
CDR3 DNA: TGTGCCAGCAGTCCCCTCGAGGCCTTGAACACTGAAGCTTTCTTT

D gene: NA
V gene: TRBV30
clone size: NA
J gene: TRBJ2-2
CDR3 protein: CAWSREGAGELFF
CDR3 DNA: TGTGCCTGGAGTAGGGAGGGGGCCGGGGAGCTGTTTTTT

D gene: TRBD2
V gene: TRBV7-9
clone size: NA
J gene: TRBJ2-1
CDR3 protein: CASSFSGGVSEQFF
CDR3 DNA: TGTGCCAGCAGCTTTAGCGGGGGGGTGAGTGAGCAGTTCTTC

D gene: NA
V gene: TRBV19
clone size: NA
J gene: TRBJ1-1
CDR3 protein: CASSIRIMNTEAFF
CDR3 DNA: TGTGCCAGTAGTATTCGAATCATGAACACTGAAGCTTTCTTT

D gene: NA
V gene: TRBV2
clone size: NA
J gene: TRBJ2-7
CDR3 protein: CASQGLSYEQYF
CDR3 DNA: TGTGCCAGCCAGGGCCTCTCCTACGAGCAGTACTTC